This entry lists 9 T cell receptor beta chains sequenced from one sample in a study of naive and memory T cell subsets. An equimolar mix of two oligonucleotides served as the beta constant-region primer for TRBC1 and TRBC2. One entry per CDR3 protein results from TCRdb running MiXCR on the UMI-ligation and nested PCR reads. The sample records tens of thousands of distinct CDR3 sequences, 7% being singletons. The sample taken for sequencing was central memory CD4+ T cells from blood. The receptors here all came from a human donor in good health.

This clonotype was found many times. This chain connects TRBV6-2 or TRBV6-3 to TRBJ1-5, with D perhaps TRBD1 (5 bases). The V end was cut by 5 bases, the J end by 4 bases, with 15 bases between. The CDR3 runs 15 residues. Germline-derived CDR1 and CDR2 are MNHEY and SVGEGT. CDR3 in DNA: TGTGCCAGCAGTGCGACGGGACTGACAAATCAGCCCCAGCATTTT. Translation gives CASSATGLTNQPQHF.

This clonotype was counted many times. The rearrangement uses TRBV20-1 and TRBJ2-1; possibly TRBD2 for D (6 bases). The V gene's germline CDR1 is DFQATT and CDR2 SNEGSKA (reference sequence). V gave up 1 base and J gave up 6 bases, with 16 bases separating them. This CDR3 has 15 residues. Here the CDR3 reads CSARAQGLSINEQFF. CDR3 bases: TGCAGTGCTAGAGCGCAGGGACTTTCTATCAATGAGCAGTTCTTC.

The CDR3 DNA reads TGTGCCAGCGTAGAGAGCGGGAGGGCGGAGGAGCAGTACTTC. Amino acids: CASVESGRAEEQYF. This sequence joins TRBV13 and TRBJ2-7, with 10 positions matching TRBD2. The CDR3 is 14 residues long. Germline V gene lookup returns CDR1 PRHDT and CDR2 FYEKMQ (reference sequence). The junction had 11 bases not matched to a gene; V was cut back by 8 bases and J by 7 bases. Full variable domain (outside the CDR3, taken from reference TRBV13 and TRBJ2-7): AAGVIQSPRHLIKEKRETATLKCYPIPRHDTVYWYQQGPGQDPQFLISFYEKMQSDKGSIPDRFSAQQFSDYHSELNMSSLELGDSALYFCASVESGRAEEQYFGPGTRLTVT.

This clonotype has ten or more counts. CDR3 in amino acids: CSVEQGWSDTQYF. CDR3 in DNA: TGCAGCGTGGAACAGGGATGGTCAGATACGCAGTATTTT. V is TRBV29-1 and J is TRBJ2-3; the D gene is possibly TRBD1 (6 bases). This CDR3 is built from 13 residues. V shed 6 bases and J shed 4 bases, with 14 bases lying between them. The germline V gene has CDR1 SQVTM and CDR2 ANQGSEA.

The chain links TRBV7-2 to TRBJ2-7, with a weak D call TRBD1 (6 bases). The CDR3 totals 14 residues. Trimming pared 4 bases from V and 4 bases from J, leaving 14 bases between. The germline V gene has CDR1 SGHTA and CDR2 FQGNSA. The CDR3, as DNA: TGTGCCAGCAGCTCGGCACAGGGAACATACGAGCAGTACTTC. This gives the protein CASSSAQGTYEQYF. The full variable domain, completed using reference TRBV7-2 and TRBJ2-7, is GAGVSQSPSNKVTEKGKDVELRCDPISGHTALYWYRQSLGQGLEFLIYFQGNSAPDKSGLPSDRFSAERTGGSVSTLTIQRTQQEDSAVYLCASSSAQGTYEQYFGPGTRLTVT.

The CDR3: CASNPGLAGGFSNIQYF. The CDR3 DNA reads as TGCGCCAGCAACCCTGGACTAGCGGGAGGGTTTAGCAACATTCAGTACTTC. V usage is TRBV5-1 and J usage is TRBJ2-4; 15 bases align to TRBD2. Germline-derived CDR1 and CDR2 are SGHRS and YFSETQ. This CDR3 spans 17 amino acids. The J segment lost 7 bases and the V segment lost 6 bases, leaving 11 bases of the junction unmatched.

This clonotype was picked up a small number of times. The chain has TRBV20-1 and TRBJ2-5; D gene ambiguous. CDR3 size: 12 residues. Germline V gene data show CDR1 as DFQATT and CDR2 as SNEGSKA (reference sequence). The V gene lost 3 bases and the J gene lost 1 base, with 6 bases spanning the gap. In DNA, the CDR3 is TGCAGTGCTAGCTGGGGCCAAGAGACCCAGTACTTC. Encoded protein: CSASWGQETQYF.

This clonotype was detected ten times or more. The CDR3 DNA sequence: TGTGCCAGCTCACCGATACAGGGAGTGGATGGCTACACCTTC. This gives the protein CASSPIQGVDGYTF. The genes are TRBV18 and TRBJ1-2, with D possibly TRBD1 on 6 matching bases. Germline V CDR1 and CDR2: KGHSH, LQKENI. The CDR3 loop spans 14 amino acids. The germline V and J ends were trimmed by 3 bases and 6 bases, with 14 bases remaining between them.

In its sample, this clonotype was seen many times. At one end, the junction sequence differs from germline, possibly due to a read error. The chain joins TRBV9 to TRBJ2-5, with D possibly matching TRBD2 (5 bases). The CDR3 has 15 residues. CDR1 is SGDLS and CDR2 is YYNGEE in the germline V gene. CDR3 sequence (DNA): TGTGCCAGCAGCGTAGGGACTGCGGGCCAAGCGACCCAGTACTTC. Amino acid sequence: CASSVGTAGQATQYF.